This T cell receptor beta chain was found in a study of a mutant IDH1 vaccine in newly diagnosed glioma (dated by TCRdb to the early 2020s). Background on the whole study: Across visits V03 through V10, patients got a total of eight vaccinations, given in weeks 1, 3, 5, 7, 11, 15, 19 and 23. Vaccination began 4-6 weeks after radiotherapy alone, or alongside temozolomide cycles in the chemotherapy-containing groups. Of the 32 patients who were treated, around 62% were male and approximately 40% were female, and the mean age was about 37 years. Prior to enrollment, patients had been given standard therapy consisting of radiotherapy alone, temozolomide alone, or radiochemotherapy with temozolomide, with the combination given to most patients. Peripheral blood was collected at six visits: V03 (baseline), V05, V07, V10, V12 and V13. For exploratory analyses, longitudinal TCRB deep sequencing was carried out in about two dozen treated patients wherever samples were available. Overall study results and their limits: Changes in the top peripheral T cell clonotypes picked up by TCRB sequencing did not appear to be linked to pseudoprogression. Vaccine-induced immune responses across multiple MHC alleles were detected in approximately 94% of patients. PBMC samples for TCRB deep sequencing were selected based on availability. The authors stated that sample limitations prevented analyses of patient blood samples from being reproduced.

The time point label for this specimen denotes: week 5, during vaccination. Each vaccine dose was 300 ug of a 20-mer mutant IDH1 peptide in Montanide, given subcutaneously with topical imiquimod. Newly diagnosed WHO grade 3 or 4 IDH1-mutant astrocytomas showing loss of nuclear ATRX were present in the donors. The samples were drawn from NOA16, a multicentre, single-arm, open-label phase I trial in Germany that tested a mutant IDH1 peptide vaccine in humans for the first time. Genomic DNA for TCRB sequencing was extracted from EDTA blood using the DNeasy Blood and Tissue Kit. For CDR1 and CDR2, the germline V gene (reference sequence) lists LNHDA and SQIVND. The CDR3 covers 15 residues, taking in both the cysteine and the phenylalanine. The only DNA kept is the CDR3, 45 bases in frame from the first base. To note about this clone: This receptor's antigen is unknown. Base qualities are not recorded, but no much larger clone differs from it by a single base.

Libraries came from the immunoSEQ multiplex PCR assay. Rearranged TCR beta chain sequences were amplified with the hsTCRB Kit following the manufacturer's protocol. An Illumina MiSeq was used to sequence the TCRB libraries. Regarding the original processing steps: Demultiplexing, trimming and gene mapping were performed with the kit vendor's proprietary platform. Held by TCRdb, this immuneACCESS table contains in-frame sequences only and omits some clones. Under half of the omission traces to an unresolved V gene where checked; the cause of the rest is unknown. V, J and clone size are those of that table, while D and trimming were read from the DNA. The sample contains 75,000 to 80,000 clones, roughly 90% of them found a single time. The leading ten clones occupy approximately 0.58% of the sample.

The TCR was taken from a woman aged 45-65 years with glioma. This chain is built from TRBV19 and TRBJ2-5; the D call is tentative, TRBD1 or TRBD2, as each matches 5 bases. The J call is uncertain, as TRBJ2-7 better fits the DNA end. Sequenced material: PBMCs, taken from a glioma patient whose treatment included an IDH1 peptide vaccine. The DNA is TGTGCCAGTAGTACCCGGGACGCCCGCACGGACGAGCAGTACTTC. It encodes CASSTRDARTDEQYF.